This T cell receptor (beta chain) came from a study of CD8 T cells in Susac syndrome. Study-wide background: Treatment at blood withdrawal was none, corticosteroids, or intravenous immunoglobulin alone in Susac syndrome patients.

The junction had 9 bases not matched to a gene; V was cut back by 5 bases and J by 2 bases. The CDR3 spans 16 residues. Germline-derived CDR1 and CDR2 are SGHTA and FQGTGA. When the RNA was reverse transcribed, random hexamers were used with an input of roughly 0.5 to 1 ug. With immunoSEQ multiplex PCR, TCR beta CDR3 was amplified across 54 Vbeta and 13 Jbeta. TCRdb reanalysed the immunoSEQ multiplex PCR reads using MiXCR and keeps one entry per CDR3 protein. The sample comprises just over 150,000 distinct CDR3 sequences, approximately 95% of which are singletons, and about 0.17% rests with the top ten. Sequencing of TCR beta was carried out in blood CD8+ and CD4+ T cells. While CD8+ and CD4+ T cells were isolated negatively, TEMRA cells were enriched by FACS.

The sample was CD4+ T cells from PBMCs. V gene TRBV7-3 combines with J gene TRBJ2-3, with TRBD2 matching 8 bases. This receptor was taken from a human donor with Susac syndrome. In DNA form, the CDR3 reads TGTGCCAGCAGCGAAAACCAGCGGGGGACCACAGATACGCAGTATTTT. Protein sequence: CASSENQRGTTDTQYF.